In its sample, the clone carrying this TCR beta chain is medium-sized (0.01 to 0.1%). Its antigen is unknown. These data originate in a study of metastatic and nonmetastatic thyroid tumors. Background on the study: Across blood and tumor or nodule tissue, repertoires from malignant and benign thyroid patients were compared with one another.

Regarding the study as a whole: Across blood and tumor, TCR beta diversity in malignant thyroid tumors was reportedly significantly higher than in benign nodules.

Study processing details: The study's classifier, a distant-metastasis tool for papillary thyroid cancer, was built using CDR3 differences across clinicopathological groups. TCRdb re-called the PCR reads through MiXCR. V and J calls and clone size were set by TCRdb, not the authors. Of around 28,000 clones listed, roughly 13% are singletons. Ahead of thyroid surgery, no patient had received treatment of any kind. The specimen sequenced was blood. This clonotype was sampled from a female donor with papillary thyroid cancer or a benign thyroid nodule (not recorded which). Some clones in this sample may be carry-over from other donors' samples.

The chain's CDR3 is CASSYQVNYGYTF. DNA for the CDR3: TGTGCCAGCAGCTATCAGGTGAACTATGGCTACACCTTC. The chain combines TRBV5-5 with TRBJ1-2; D is ambiguous. V shed 3 bases and J shed 2 bases, with 8 bases lying between them. The CDR3 contains 13 residues. Germline CDR1 SGHKS, CDR2 YYEKEE (reference sequence).